The TCR beta chain described here comes from a study of cytomegalovirus exposure and HLA in healthy donors. In the study overall: A later analysis reported the 90 to 150 validation repertoires used the same platform as the 550 to 800 first-cohort repertoires.

General study findings and limits: According to a later analysis, TCR clusters from the first cohort tended to co-occur in the approximately 130 validation repertoires.

Donors were drawn from the approximately 120-subject validation cohort, separate from the approximately 670-subject first cohort. Profiling relied on immunoSEQ multiplex PCR, and the TCRdb table lists in-frame clones only, not all of them. In the table there are some 130,000 clones, 85% to 90% of which are singletons. To note about this clone: Its specificity is not known.

The CDR3 is made up of 15 amino acids. V was cut by 2 bases and J by 5 bases, with 15 bases left in between. The germline V gene encodes CDR1 SGHAT and CDR2 FQNNGV. This TCR was sampled from a woman aged 18-29 years in good health and CMV-seronegative. This sequence joins TRBV11-2 and TRBJ1-1; D unclear. Sequenced: PBMCs. The CDR3 DNA is TGTGCCAGCAGCTTATCCCGGGGTAGGAGTACTGAAGCTTTCTTT. Translated: CASSLSRGRSTEAFF.